One sample yielded the 17 T cell receptor beta chains listed below, sequenced in a study of blood T cell repertoires in COVID-19. Profiled with immunoSEQ multiplex PCR; TCRdb holds only in-frame clones, not every one. This repertoire shows over 60,000 clones, 76% found once; its top ten account for 50%. Sequenced sample: peripheral blood. These receptors originate from a woman older than 75 with acute or convalescent COVID-19.

This clone was recorded a few times. V usage is TRBV18 and J usage is TRBJ1-5; TRBD1 might be the D (5 bases). The germline gives CDR1 KGHSH, CDR2 LQKENI. Trimming left V 5 bases short and J 4 bases short, with 18 bases between. The CDR3 runs 16 residues. CDR3 sequence reads: CASSTSGGIANQPQHF. In nucleotides, the CDR3 is TGTGCCAGCTCAACCTCCGGGGGGATAGCAAATCAGCCCCAGCATTTT.

The CDR3 region is CASSLGAGTAGEQYF. The CDR3, as DNA: TGTGCCAGCAGCTTAGGTGCGGGTACCGCTGGGGAGCAGTACTTC. J is TRBJ2-7 and V is TRBV7-6; TRBD2 might be the D (5 bases). The CDR3 consists of 15 residues. Germline V CDR1 and CDR2: SGHVS, FNYEAQ. V lost 1 base, J lost 7 bases, and 17 bases lay in between. The whole variable domain, remainder taken from reference TRBV7-6 and TRBJ2-7, is GAGVSQSPRYKVTKRGQDVALRCDPISGHVSLYWYRQALGQGPEFLTYFNYEAQQDKSGLPNDRFSAERPEGSISTLTIQRTEQRDSAMYRCASSLGAGTAGEQYFGPGTRLTVT.

The CDR3 loop reads CASSPDRDTQYF. The CDR3 DNA reads as TGTGCCAGCAGCCCGGACAGGGATACGCAGTATTTT. The chain is built from TRBV7-3 and TRBJ2-3, with 7 bases lining up with TRBD1. After removal of 5 bases from V and 6 bases from J, the junction contained 2 bases not matched to a gene. CDR1 is SGHTA and CDR2 is FQGTGA in the germline V gene. This CDR3 region has 12 residues.

The chain recombines TRBV19 with TRBJ2-5, with a tentative D call TRBD1 (5 bases). Per the germline V gene, CDR1 is LNHDA and CDR2 is SQIVND (reference sequence). CDR3 length: 16 amino acids. V was pared by 4 bases and J by 5 bases, with 20 bases between. CDR3 region: CASSKEGRAARETQYF. The CDR3 region has the DNA TGTGCCAGTAGTAAGGAAGGCAGGGCCGCGAGGGAGACCCAGTACTTC.

This clone was seen a handful of times. V and J are TRBV5-4 and TRBJ1-1; D is uncertain. The CDR3 sequence is 14 residues long. Germline V gene sequence: CDR1 SGHNT, CDR2 YYREEE (reference sequence). Deletions cut 4 bases from V and 4 bases from J, with 14 bases between. DNA for the CDR3: TGTGCCAGCAGCGCAGACATATCGAGCACTGAAGCTTTCTTT. Amino acid sequence: CASSADISSTEAFF. The full variable domain, in which reference TRBV5-4 and TRBJ1-1 provide the parts outside the CDR3, is ETGVTQSPTHLIKTRGQQVTLRCSSQSGHNTVSWYQQALGQGPQFIFQYYREEENGRGNFPPRFSGLQFPNYSSELNVNALELDDSALYLCASSADISSTEAFFGQGTRLTVV.

This sequence joins TRBV18 and TRBJ2-7, with 9 positions matching TRBD1. The CDR3 covers 14 residues. J lost 4 bases, V lost 3 bases, and 4 bases had no gene match. Germline V gene sequence: CDR1 KGHSH, CDR2 LQKENI. The CDR3 DNA is TGTGCCAGCTCACCGGAGACAGGGGGGTACGAGCAGTACTTC. Protein: CASSPETGGYEQYF.

The rearrangement uses TRBV19 and TRBJ2-3, with a tentative D call TRBD1 (5 bases). V was cut by 2 bases and J by 3 bases, with 9 bases left in between. The CDR3 length is 14 residues. Germline assignment: CDR1 LNHDA and CDR2 SQIVND (reference sequence). In DNA, the CDR3 is TGTGCCAGTAGTATACAGGGTGCGACAGATACGCAGTATTTT. Residues: CASSIQGATDTQYF.

This clone was found many times. The rearrangement uses TRBV5-6 and TRBJ2-3, with D hard to call. The CDR3 extends over 14 amino acids. The V gene lost 4 bases and the J gene lost 2 bases, with 11 bases spanning the gap. CDR1 and CDR2 from the germline V gene are SGHDT and YYEEEE. The CDR3: CASSQTPFTDTQYF. The CDR3 nucleotides read TGTGCCAGCAGCCAGACACCTTTCACAGATACGCAGTATTTT.

The chain uses TRBV30 and TRBJ2-7, with TRBD2 matching over 11 bases. Trimming cost V 2 bases and J 5 bases; bases outside gene matches: 8. CDR1 GTSNPN and CDR2 SVGIG come from the germline V gene (reference sequence). The CDR3 covers 15 residues. This chain's CDR3 is CAWSRSGTSGHEQYF. As DNA, the CDR3 is TGTGCCTGGAGTCGATCCGGGACTAGCGGCCACGAGCAGTACTTC.

This chain joins TRBV9 and TRBJ1-2; D perhaps matches TRBD1 (5 bases). Between the trimmed V and J ends, which lost 1 base and 2 bases, there was a span of 6 bases. Germline values: CDR1 SGDLS, CDR2 YYNGEE. CDR3 length: 13 amino acids. CDR3 loop: CASSVQGNYGYTF. CDR3 DNA: TGTGCCAGCAGCGTACAGGGCAACTATGGCTACACCTTC.

The chain employs TRBV15 and TRBJ1-4; D is unresolved. This CDR3 is built from 14 residues. In germline, CDR1 is LNHNV, CDR2 YYDKDF (reference sequence). The V end was cut by 5 bases, the J end by 2 bases, with 9 bases between. The CDR3 DNA reads TGTGCCACCAGCTCGTCGGGGACTAATGAAAAACTGTTTTTT. Protein sequence: CATSSSGTNEKLFF.

The genes are TRBV28 and TRBJ1-5; 8 bases fit TRBD1. The CDR3 is made up of 15 amino acids. The V gene's germline CDR1 is MDHEN and CDR2 SYDVKM. The J segment lost 11 bases and the V segment lost 6 bases, leaving 15 bases of the junction unmatched. The CDR3 nucleotides read TGTGCCAGCAGCCTCAGGGGGCCCCCCGGTTTGGCCCAGCATTTT. Its protein product is CASSLRGPPGLAQHF.

This clone was counted a single time. The V and J genes are TRBV19 and TRBJ1-1; D possibly corresponds to TRBD1 (6 bases). This CDR3 spans 14 amino acids. Trimming left V 4 bases short and J 1 base short, with 10 bases between. Germline V gene sequence: CDR1 LNHDA, CDR2 SQIVND (reference sequence). CDR3 sequence reads: CASSNTGRNTEAFF. CDR3 sequence (DNA): TGTGCCAGTAGTAATACAGGGAGGAACACTGAAGCTTTCTTT. Together with reference TRBV19 and TRBJ1-1, the CDR3 gives the full variable domain: DGGITQSPKYLFRKEGQNVTLSCEQNLNHDAMYWYRQDPGQGLRLIYYSQIVNDFQKGDIAEGYSVSREKKESFPLTVTSAQKNPTAFYLCASSNTGRNTEAFFGQGTRLTVV.

V usage is TRBV28 and J usage is TRBJ2-3; D ambiguous. CDR3 length: 13 residues. The germline V gene encodes CDR1 MDHEN and CDR2 SYDVKM. V shed 6 bases and J shed 10 bases, with 17 bases lying between them. In DNA, the CDR3 is TGTGCCAGCAGCCCCCCAGTGGAGAGATCGCAGTATTTT. It translates to CASSPPVERSQYF. The full variable domain, in which reference TRBV28 and TRBJ2-3 provide the parts outside the CDR3, is DVKVTQSSRYLVKRTGEKVFLECVQDMDHENMFWYRQDPGLGLRLIYFSYDVKMKEKGDIPEGYSVSREKKERFSLILESASTNQTSMYLCASSPPVERSQYFGPGTRLTVL.

A remark on this clone: Other DNA sequences of this sample code for an identical CDR3. This chain connects TRBV2 to TRBJ2-6; D gene uncertain. Trimming pared 2 bases from V and 1 base from J, leaving 3 bases between. This CDR3 region has 14 residues. CDR1 is SNHLY and CDR2 is FYNNEI in the germline V gene. CDR3 DNA sequence: TGTGCCAGCAGTGAAATATCTGGGGCCAACGTCCTGACTTTC. This sequence encodes CASSEISGANVLTF.

V is TRBV3-1 (or the pseudogene TRBV3-2) and J is TRBJ2-7, with D perhaps TRBD2 (6 bases). The V end lost 2 bases, the J end lost 12 bases, and 20 bases lay between the germline ends. Germline V CDR1 and CDR2: LGHDT, YNNKEL (reference sequence). There are 14 residues in the CDR3. CDR3: CASSQPGAYASPYF. CDR3 nucleotide sequence: TGTGCCAGCAGCCAACCGGGAGCCTACGCTTCGCCGTACTTC.

The V and J genes are TRBV7-2 and TRBJ2-1, with a weak D call TRBD2 (7 bases). The CDR3 is made up of 15 amino acids. With 5 bases removed from V and 8 bases from J, the gap between germline ends came to 19 bases. From germline, CDR1 is SGHTA and CDR2 FQGNSA. The CDR3 DNA follows: TGTGCCAGCAGCGGGGGCCTAGCGGATAGCTATGAGCAGTTCTTC. Translating gives CASSGGLADSYEQFF.